This T cell receptor beta chain was sequenced for a study of glioma-infiltrating T cells. Study as a whole: Samples included WHO grade II oligodendrogliomas or astrocytomas and initial-diagnosis grade IV glioblastomas. Target coverage was about 4.5- to 11-fold for roughly one million blood T cells.

The iRepertoire nested amplicon-rescue multiplex PCR amplified TCR alpha and beta CDR3s from RNA. Via MiXCR, TCRdb re-called the multiplex PCR reads, giving one row per CDR3 protein. The table lists around 350,000 distinct CDR3 sequences, more than 35% of them singletons. Germline values: CDR1 LGHDT, CDR2 YNNKEL (reference sequence). The CDR3 is 12 amino acids. As regards this clonotype: A junction end diverges from the germline sequence, so it may reflect a read error.

Sequencing was performed on glioma tissue, nonneoplastic brain tissue, or PBMCs (not recorded which). This receptor was identified in a human donor with low-grade glioma or glioblastoma, undergoing nonglioma brain surgery, or in good health (not recorded which). The chain employs TRBV3-1 and TRBJ1-2; D is perhaps TRBD1 (5 bases). CDR3 sequence reads: CASIQNTGRYTF. CDR3 DNA: TGTGCCAGCATCCAAAACACAGGAAGGTACACCTTC.